Each of the 2 T cell receptor beta chains below was sequenced from the same sample in a study of long-term antiretroviral therapy in people with HIV. At the survey level, the v3.0 immunoSEQ assay was run. Assay: immunoSEQ multiplex PCR; the TCRdb copy retains only in-frame clones and omits some. The sample lists approximately 21,000 clones; around 85% were seen once. The input for sequencing was unsorted PBMCs, taken 1.5 years after starting antiretroviral therapy. The receptor source for this set is a man aged 30-40 years with HIV.

This rearrangement joins TRBV30 to TRBJ1-1; D unresolved. Germline V gene data show CDR1 as GTSNPN and CDR2 as SVGIG (reference sequence). This CDR3 has 14 residues. V lost 8 bases and J 1 base, leaving 17 bases between the germline ends. The CDR3 DNA reads as TGTGCCCACGGCCCTCGGAGGGAGAACACTGAAGCTTTCTTT. It yields the protein CAHGPRRENTEAFF.

Only one count was recorded for this clone. The chain combines TRBV5-1 with TRBJ2-7; D gene ambiguous. The germline V gene has CDR1 SGHRS and CDR2 YFSETQ. This CDR3 has 16 amino acids. Trimming removed 0 bases from V and 1 base from J, with 14 bases in between. The CDR3 nucleotides are TGCGCCAGCAGCTTGGGTAGGCTGGGCGAGTCCTACGAGCAGTACTTC. Translated, it gives CASSLGRLGESYEQYF.